One T cell receptor (beta chain) is described in this entry. Antigen: not known. Genomic DNA per cell subset filled all wells of several immunoSEQ plates. The repertoire was sequenced with immunoSEQ multiplex PCR; TCRdb's copy has only in-frame clones and lacks some. The sample consists of 2.5 million or so clones, approximately 92% of them appearing once. The sample belongs to a study of shared clonotypes between healthy human individuals. Study results and limitations: Naive subsets tended to show greater estimated richness than memory subsets. Sorted-subset samples were not fully sequenced, rarefaction indicated.

This receptor was obtained from a man between 18 and 29 years old in good health. Sequencing was carried out using naive CD4+ T cells sorted from blood. This sample's subset: CD45RA+ positively selected.

The CDR3 sequence is CATRDTSNYGYTF. The CDR3 nucleotides are TGTGCCACCCGGGACACCTCTAACTATGGCTACACCTTC. This chain links TRBV6-6 with TRBJ1-2; tentative D call: TRBD1 (6 bases). Germline CDR1 is MNHNY and CDR2 is SVGAGI (reference sequence). V dropped 10 bases and J dropped 0 bases, with 12 bases sitting between them. The CDR3 has 13 residues.